This T cell receptor (beta chain) derives from a study of shared clonotypes between healthy human individuals. Regarding the study as a whole: Naive subsets tended to show greater estimated richness than memory subsets.

V was clipped by 2 bases and J by 5 bases, with 12 bases between them. The CDR3 runs to 14 residues. Germline CDR1 MNHEY, CDR2 SMNVEV (reference sequence). Original processing methods: Filtering differed for immunoSEQ, which gave only junction sequences without quality scores. Assay: immunoSEQ multiplex PCR; the TCRdb copy retains only in-frame clones and omits some. That table supplies the V and J calls and clone size; D and trimming were determined from the DNA. The repertoire includes over a million clones, around 95% of them detected once, and roughly 1.2% sits in the top ten. Notes on this clone: Its antigen is not known.

This sequence joins TRBV27 and TRBJ2-5, with D possibly being TRBD2 (6 bases). The material sequenced was naive CD4+ T cells sorted from blood. The subset here: CD45RA+ positively selected. The TCR originated in a man aged 30 to 39 in good health. CDR3 DNA: TGTGCCAGCAGTTTACGGGGGATGAGGGAGACCCAGTACTTC. Translated: CASSLRGMRETQYF.